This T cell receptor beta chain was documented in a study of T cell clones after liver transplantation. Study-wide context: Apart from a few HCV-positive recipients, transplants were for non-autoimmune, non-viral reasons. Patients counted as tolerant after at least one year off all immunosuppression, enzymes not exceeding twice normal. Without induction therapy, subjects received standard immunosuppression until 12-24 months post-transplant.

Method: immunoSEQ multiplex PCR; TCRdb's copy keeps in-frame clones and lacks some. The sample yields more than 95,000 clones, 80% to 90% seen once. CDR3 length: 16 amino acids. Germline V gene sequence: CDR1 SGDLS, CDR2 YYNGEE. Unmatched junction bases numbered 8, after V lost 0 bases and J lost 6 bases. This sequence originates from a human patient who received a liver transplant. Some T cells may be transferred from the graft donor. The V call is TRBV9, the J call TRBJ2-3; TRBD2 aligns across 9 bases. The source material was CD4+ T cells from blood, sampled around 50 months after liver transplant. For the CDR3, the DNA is TGTGCCAGCAGCGTAGCTCTAGCGGGGTCGGCGGATACGCAGTATTTT. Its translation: CASSVALAGSADTQYF.